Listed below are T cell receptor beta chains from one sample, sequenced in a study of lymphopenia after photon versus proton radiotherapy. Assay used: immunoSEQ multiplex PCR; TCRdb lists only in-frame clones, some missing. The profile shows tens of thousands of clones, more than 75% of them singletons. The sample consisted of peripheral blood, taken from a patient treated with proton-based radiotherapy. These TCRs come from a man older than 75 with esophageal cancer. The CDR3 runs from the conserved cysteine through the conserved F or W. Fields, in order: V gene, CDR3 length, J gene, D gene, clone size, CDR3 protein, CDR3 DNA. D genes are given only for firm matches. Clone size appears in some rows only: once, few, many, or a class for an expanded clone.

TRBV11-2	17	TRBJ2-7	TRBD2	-	CASSLDWASGINYEQYF	TGTGCCAGCAGCTTAGATTGGGCTAGCGGTATAAACTACGAGCAGTACTTC
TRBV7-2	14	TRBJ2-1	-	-	CASSLGSSPGEQFF	TGTGCCAGCAGCTTAGGGAGTAGCCCGGGTGAGCAGTTCTTC
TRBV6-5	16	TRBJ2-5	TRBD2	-	CASSYGLAGGQETQYF	TGTGCCAGCAGTTACGGACTAGCGGGGGGTCAAGAGACCCAGTACTTC
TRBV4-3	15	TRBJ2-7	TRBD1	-	CASSYSGTGEYEQYF	TGCGCCAGCAGCTACTCCGGGACAGGGGAGTACGAGCAGTACTTC
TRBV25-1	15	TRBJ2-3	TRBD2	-	CASSELGRAEDTQYF	TGTGCCAGCAGTGAACTCGGGAGGGCCGAGGATACGCAGTATTTT
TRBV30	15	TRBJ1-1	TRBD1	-	CAWSRDRISNTEAFF	TGTGCCTGGAGCAGGGACAGAATATCGAACACTGAAGCTTTCTTT
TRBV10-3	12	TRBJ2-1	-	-	CAISDYDNEQFF	TGTGCCATCAGTGATTACGACAATGAGCAGTTCTTC
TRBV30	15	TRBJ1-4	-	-	CAGQNTPGANEKLFF	TGTGCCGGACAGAACACACCCGGTGCTAATGAAAAACTGTTTTTT
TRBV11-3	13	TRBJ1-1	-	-	CASSLGRNTEAFF	TGTGCCAGCAGCTTAGGCAGGAACACTGAAGCTTTCTTT
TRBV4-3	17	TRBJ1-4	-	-	CASSQDVGVFESEKLFF	TGCGCCAGCAGCCAAGATGTAGGGGTCTTTGAGAGTGAAAAACTGTTTTTT
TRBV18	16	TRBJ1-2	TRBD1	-	CASSPTGGSLNYGYTF	TGTGCCAGCTCACCAACAGGGGGCTCTTTGAACTATGGCTACACCTTC
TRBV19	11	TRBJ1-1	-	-	CASSIGWDPNF	TGTGCCAGTAGTATCGGCTGGGACCCAAACTTT
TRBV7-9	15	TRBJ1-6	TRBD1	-	CASSRSTGGYSPLHF	TGTGCCAGCAGCCGATCCACAGGGGGTTATTCACCCCTCCACTTT
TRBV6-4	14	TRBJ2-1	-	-	CAIIVETGPNEQFF	TGTGCCATCATCGTTGAGACAGGACCCAATGAGCAGTTCTTC
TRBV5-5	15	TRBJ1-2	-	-	CASSLGGGTEYGYTF	TGTGCCAGCAGCTTGGGAGGGGGTACCGAATATGGCTACACCTTC
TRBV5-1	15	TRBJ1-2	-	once	CASSLADSSVYGYTF	TGCGCCAGCAGCTTGGCCGACAGCTCCGTCTATGGCTACACCTTC
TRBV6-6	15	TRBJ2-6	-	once	CASSLRVAGANVLTF	TGTGCCAGCAGTCTCAGGGTAGCTGGGGCCAACGTCCTGACTTTC
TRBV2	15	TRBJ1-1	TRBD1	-	CASLGTGPLNTEAFF	TGTGCCAGCTTAGGGACAGGGCCTTTGAACACTGAAGCTTTCTTT
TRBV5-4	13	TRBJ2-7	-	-	CASSLAAGYEQYF	TGTGCCAGCAGCTTAGCGGCGGGATACGAGCAGTACTTC
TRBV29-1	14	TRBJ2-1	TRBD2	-	CSARGVAGGNEQFF	TGCAGCGCCCGAGGGGTAGCGGGGGGCAATGAGCAGTTCTTC
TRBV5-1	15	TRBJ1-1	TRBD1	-	CASSLDGRGLGEAFF	TGCGCCAGCAGCTTGGACGGCAGGGGGCTTGGTGAAGCTTTCTTT
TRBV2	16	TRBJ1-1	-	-	CASSEGGEEMNTEAFF	TGTGCCAGCAGTGAAGGGGGGGAGGAAATGAACACTGAAGCTTTCTTT
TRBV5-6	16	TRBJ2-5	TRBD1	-	CASSLISVRPGGTQYF	TGTGCCAGCAGCTTAATCTCGGTTAGGCCAGGGGGGACCCAGTACTTC
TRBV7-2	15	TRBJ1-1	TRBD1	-	CASSLGQGLNTEAFF	TGTGCCAGCAGCTTAGGACAGGGGCTGAACACTGAAGCTTTCTTT
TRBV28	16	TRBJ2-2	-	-	CASSFRLRGYTGELFF	TGTGCCAGCAGTTTTAGGTTGAGGGGATACACCGGGGAGCTGTTTTTT
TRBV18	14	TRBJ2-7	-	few	CASSPLDTTYEQYF	TGTGCCAGCTCACCACTCGATACAACCTACGAGCAGTACTTC
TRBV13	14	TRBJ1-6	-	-	CASSLKGRGSPLHF	TGTGCCAGCAGCTTGAAGGGGCGCGGGTCACCCCTCCACTTT
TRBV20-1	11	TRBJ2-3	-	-	CSRASTDTQYF	TGCAGCCGAGCGAGCACAGATACGCAGTATTTT
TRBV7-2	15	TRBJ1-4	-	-	CASTLSIGLNEKLFF	TGTGCCAGCACCCTTAGTATAGGGTTAAATGAAAAACTGTTTTTT
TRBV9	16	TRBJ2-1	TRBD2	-	CASSESALAGAVEQFF	TGTGCCAGCAGCGAATCGGCACTAGCGGGAGCAGTCGAGCAGTTCTTC
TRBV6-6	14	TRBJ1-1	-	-	CASRGGFLAAEAFF	TGTGCCAGCAGGGGGGGTTTTCTAGCGGCTGAAGCTTTCTTT
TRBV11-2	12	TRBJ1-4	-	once	CASSLEGEKLFF	TGTGCCAGCAGCTTAGAAGGGGAAAAACTGTTTTTT
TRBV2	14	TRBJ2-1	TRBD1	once	CASSDPGTGNEQFF	TGTGCCAGCAGTGATCCCGGGACAGGGAATGAGCAGTTCTTC
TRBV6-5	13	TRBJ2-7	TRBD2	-	CASREAGGGEQYF	TGTGCCAGCCGGGAAGCGGGGGGTGGTGAGCAGTACTTC
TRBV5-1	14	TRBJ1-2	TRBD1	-	CASSLTGANYGYTF	TGCGCCAGCAGCTTGACAGGGGCTAACTATGGCTACACCTTC
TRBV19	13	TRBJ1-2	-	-	CASSTDSWSGYTF	TGTGCCAGTAGTACAGACTCCTGGAGTGGCTACACCTTC
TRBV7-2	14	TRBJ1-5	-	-	CASSLGVIGQPQHF	TGTGCCAGCAGCTTAGGGGTAATAGGCCAGCCCCAGCATTTT
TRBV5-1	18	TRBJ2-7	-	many	CASSLASSPAGSSYEQYF	TGCGCCAGCAGCTTGGCGTCCTCTCCGGCGGGGAGCTCCTACGAGCAGTACTTC
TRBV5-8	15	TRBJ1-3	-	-	CASSLHRDPGNTIYF	TGTGCCAGCAGCTTGCACAGGGACCCTGGAAACACCATATATTTT
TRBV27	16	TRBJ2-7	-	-	CASSCVGNPLQCEQYF	TGTGCCAGCAGTTGCGTAGGGAATCCTCTTCAGTGTGAGCAGTACTTC
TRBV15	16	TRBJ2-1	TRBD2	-	CATSPPGLAGYNEQFF	TGTGCCACCAGCCCCCCGGGACTAGCGGGCTACAATGAGCAGTTCTTC
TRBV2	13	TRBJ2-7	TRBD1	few	CASGKGQGGEQYF	TGTGCCAGCGGGAAAGGACAGGGGGGCGAGCAGTACTTC
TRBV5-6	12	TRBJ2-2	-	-	CASSPVAGELFF	TGTGCCAGCAGCCCCGTTGCCGGGGAGCTGTTTTTT
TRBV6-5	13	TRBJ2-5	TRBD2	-	CASSYDSGETQYF	TGTGCCAGCAGTTACGATAGCGGGGAGACCCAGTACTTC
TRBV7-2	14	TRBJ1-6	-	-	CASTRGGTNSPLHF	TGTGCCAGCACTAGAGGGGGGACCAATTCACCCCTCCACTTT
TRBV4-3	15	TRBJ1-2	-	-	CASSQLGQSRYGYTF	TGCGCCAGCAGCCAACTAGGACAGTCTCGGTATGGCTACACCTTC
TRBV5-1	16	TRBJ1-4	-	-	CASSLGRIATNEKLFF	TGCGCCAGCAGTCTAGGACGGATAGCAACTAATGAAAAACTGTTTTTT
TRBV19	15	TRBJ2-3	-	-	CASSIGPLSTDTQYF	TGTGCCAGTAGTATAGGGCCGCTTAGCACAGATACGCAGTATTTT
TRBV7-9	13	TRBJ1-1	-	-	CASSRGENTEAFF	TGTGCCAGCAGCCGGGGGGAGAACACTGAAGCTTTCTTT
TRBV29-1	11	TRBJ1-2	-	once	CSVGRSYGYTF	TGCAGCGTTGGGAGAAGCTATGGCTACACCTTC
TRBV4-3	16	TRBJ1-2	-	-	CASSQDPSPVLGGYTF	TGCGCCAGCAGCCAAGATCCCTCGCCGGTACTGGGCGGCTACACCTTC
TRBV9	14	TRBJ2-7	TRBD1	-	CASSVGDRGHEQYF	TGTGCCAGCAGCGTAGGGGACAGGGGGCACGAGCAGTACTTC
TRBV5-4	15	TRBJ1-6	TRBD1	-	CASSRPGQTNSPLHF	TGTGCCAGCAGCAGGCCGGGACAGACTAATTCACCCCTCCACTTT